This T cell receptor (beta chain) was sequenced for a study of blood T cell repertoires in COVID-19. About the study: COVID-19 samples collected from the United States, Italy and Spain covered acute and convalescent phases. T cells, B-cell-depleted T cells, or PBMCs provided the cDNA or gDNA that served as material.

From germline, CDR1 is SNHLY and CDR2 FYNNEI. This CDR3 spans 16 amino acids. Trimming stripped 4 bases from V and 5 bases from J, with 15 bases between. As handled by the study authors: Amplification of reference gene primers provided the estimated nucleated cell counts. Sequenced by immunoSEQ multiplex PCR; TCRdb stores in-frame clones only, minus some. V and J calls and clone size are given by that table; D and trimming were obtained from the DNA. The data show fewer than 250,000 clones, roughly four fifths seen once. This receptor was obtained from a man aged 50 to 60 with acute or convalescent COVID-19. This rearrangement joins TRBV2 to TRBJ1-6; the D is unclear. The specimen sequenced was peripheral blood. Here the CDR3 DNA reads TGTGCCAGCAGTGGCAGGAGGCCGGAAAATAATTCACCCCTCCACTTT. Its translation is CASSGRRPENNSPLHF.